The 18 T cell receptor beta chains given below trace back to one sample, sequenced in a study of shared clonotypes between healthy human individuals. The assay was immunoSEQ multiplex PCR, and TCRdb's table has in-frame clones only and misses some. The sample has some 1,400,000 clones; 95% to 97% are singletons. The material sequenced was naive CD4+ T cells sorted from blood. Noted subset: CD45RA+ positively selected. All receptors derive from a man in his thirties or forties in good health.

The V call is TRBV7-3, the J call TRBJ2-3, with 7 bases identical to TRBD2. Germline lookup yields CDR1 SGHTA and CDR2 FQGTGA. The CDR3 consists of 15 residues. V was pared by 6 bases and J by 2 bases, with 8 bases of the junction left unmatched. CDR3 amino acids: CASSRRGTFTDTQYF. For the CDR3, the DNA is TGTGCCAGCAGTCGGCGGGGGACGTTCACAGATACGCAGTATTTT.

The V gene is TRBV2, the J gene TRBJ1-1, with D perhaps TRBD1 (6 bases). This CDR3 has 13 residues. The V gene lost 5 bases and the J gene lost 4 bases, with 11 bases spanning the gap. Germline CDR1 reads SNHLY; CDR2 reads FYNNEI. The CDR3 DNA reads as TGTGCCAGCAGTCCAGGGGTTTTCACTGAAGCTTTCTTT. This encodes CASSPGVFTEAFF.

CDR3 sequence (DNA): TGCGCCAGCAGTTACCGGACGAGGGAAAAAAAACTGTTTTTT. This encodes CASSYRTREKKLFF. The chain combines TRBV10-1 with TRBJ1-4; D not certain. This CDR3 region has 14 residues. The V gene lost 5 bases and the J gene lost 9 bases, with 16 bases spanning the gap. Per germline, CDR1 WNHNN and CDR2 SYGVQD (reference sequence).

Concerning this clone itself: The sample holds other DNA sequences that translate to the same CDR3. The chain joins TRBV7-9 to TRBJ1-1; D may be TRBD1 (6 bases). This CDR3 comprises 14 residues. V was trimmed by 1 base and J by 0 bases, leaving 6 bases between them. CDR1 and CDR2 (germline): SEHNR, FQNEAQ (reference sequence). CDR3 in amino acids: CASSLGQVNTEAFF. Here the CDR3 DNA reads TGTGCCAGCAGCTTAGGACAGGTGAACACTGAAGCTTTCTTT.

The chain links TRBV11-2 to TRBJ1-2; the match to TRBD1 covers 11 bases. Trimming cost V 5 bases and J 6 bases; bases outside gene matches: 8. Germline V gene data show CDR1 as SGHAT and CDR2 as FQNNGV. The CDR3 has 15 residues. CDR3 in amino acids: CASSAGTGGFNGYTF. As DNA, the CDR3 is TGTGCCAGCAGCGCCGGGACAGGGGGGTTTAATGGCTACACCTTC.

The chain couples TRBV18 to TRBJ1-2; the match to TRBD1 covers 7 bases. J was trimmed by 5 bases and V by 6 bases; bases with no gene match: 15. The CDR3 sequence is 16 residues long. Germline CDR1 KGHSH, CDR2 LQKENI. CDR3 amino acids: CASSTKGTDFGYGYTF. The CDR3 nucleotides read TGTGCCAGCTCGACCAAGGGGACAGACTTTGGGTATGGCTACACCTTC.

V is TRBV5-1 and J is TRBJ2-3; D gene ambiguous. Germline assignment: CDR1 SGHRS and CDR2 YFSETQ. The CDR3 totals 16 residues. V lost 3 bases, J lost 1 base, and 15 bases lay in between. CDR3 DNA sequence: TGCGCCAGCAGCTCTCTGGGCACAGCACGCACAGATACGCAGTATTTT. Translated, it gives CASSSLGTARTDTQYF.

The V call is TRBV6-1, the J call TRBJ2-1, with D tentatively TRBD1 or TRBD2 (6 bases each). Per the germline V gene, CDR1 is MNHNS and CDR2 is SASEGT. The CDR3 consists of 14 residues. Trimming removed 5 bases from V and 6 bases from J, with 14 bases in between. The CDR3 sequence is CASSRGGLPNEQFF. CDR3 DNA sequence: TGTGCCAGCAGTCGAGGGGGACTCCCCAATGAGCAGTTCTTC.

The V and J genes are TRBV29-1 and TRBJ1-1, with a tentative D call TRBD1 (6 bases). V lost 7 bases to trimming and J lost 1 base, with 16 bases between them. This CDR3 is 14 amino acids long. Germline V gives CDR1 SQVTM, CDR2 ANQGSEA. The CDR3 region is CSATTWGANTEAFF. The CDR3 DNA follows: TGCAGCGCTACTACGTGGGGGGCGAACACTGAAGCTTTCTTT.

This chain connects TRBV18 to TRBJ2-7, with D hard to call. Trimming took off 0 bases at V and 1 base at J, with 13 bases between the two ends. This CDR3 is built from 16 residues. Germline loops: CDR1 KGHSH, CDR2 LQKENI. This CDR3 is CASSPPSTDPSYEQYF. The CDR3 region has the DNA TGTGCCAGCTCACCACCGTCCACAGATCCGTCCTACGAGCAGTACTTC.

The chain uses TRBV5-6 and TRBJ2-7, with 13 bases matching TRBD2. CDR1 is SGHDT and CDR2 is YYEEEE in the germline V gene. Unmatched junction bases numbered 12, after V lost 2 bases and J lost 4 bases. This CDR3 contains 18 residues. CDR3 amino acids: CASSLGLAGALVRYEQYF. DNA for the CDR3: TGTGCCAGCAGCTTAGGACTAGCGGGAGCTTTGGTTCGATACGAGCAGTACTTC. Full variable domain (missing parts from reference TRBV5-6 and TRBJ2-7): DAGVTQSPTHLIKTRGQQVTLRCSPKSGHDTVSWYQQALGQGPQFIFQYYEEEERQRGNFPDRFSGHQFPNYSSELNVNALLLGDSALYLCASSLGLAGALVRYEQYFGPGTRLTVT.

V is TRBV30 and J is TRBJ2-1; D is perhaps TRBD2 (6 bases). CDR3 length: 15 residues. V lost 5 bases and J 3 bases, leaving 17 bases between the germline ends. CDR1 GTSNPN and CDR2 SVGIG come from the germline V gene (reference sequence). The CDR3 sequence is CAWGPPGLDYNEQFF. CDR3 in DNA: TGTGCCTGGGGACCCCCGGGACTCGACTACAATGAGCAGTTCTTC.

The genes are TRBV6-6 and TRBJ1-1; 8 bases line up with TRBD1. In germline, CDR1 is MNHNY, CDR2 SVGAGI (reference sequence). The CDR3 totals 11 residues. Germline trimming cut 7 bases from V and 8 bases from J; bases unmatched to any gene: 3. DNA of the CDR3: TGTGCCAGCATTCGACAGGGGGAAGCTTTCTTT. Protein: CASIRQGEAFF.

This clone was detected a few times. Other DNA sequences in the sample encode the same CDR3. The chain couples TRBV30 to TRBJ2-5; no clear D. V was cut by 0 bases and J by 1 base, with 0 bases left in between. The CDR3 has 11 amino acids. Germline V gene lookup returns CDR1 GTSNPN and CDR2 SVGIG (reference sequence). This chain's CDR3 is CAWSVQETQYF. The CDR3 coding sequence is TGTGCCTGGAGTGTCCAAGAGACCCAGTACTTC.

CDR3 amino acids: CASSVGDTYEQYF. The CDR3 DNA is TGTGCCAGCAGCGTAGGGGACACCTACGAGCAGTACTTC. The chain uses TRBV7-3 and TRBJ2-7; tentatively, D is TRBD1 (6 bases). V gave up 5 bases and J gave up 2 bases, with 10 bases separating them. Looked up from germline, CDR1 is SGHTA and CDR2 is FQGTGA. The CDR3 runs to 13 residues.

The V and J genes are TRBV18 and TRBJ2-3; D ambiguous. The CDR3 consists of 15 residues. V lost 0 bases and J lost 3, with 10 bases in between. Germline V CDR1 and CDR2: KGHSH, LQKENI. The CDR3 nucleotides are TGTGCCAGCTCACCACCGCTGGCAGAGACAGATACGCAGTATTTT. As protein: CASSPPLAETDTQYF.

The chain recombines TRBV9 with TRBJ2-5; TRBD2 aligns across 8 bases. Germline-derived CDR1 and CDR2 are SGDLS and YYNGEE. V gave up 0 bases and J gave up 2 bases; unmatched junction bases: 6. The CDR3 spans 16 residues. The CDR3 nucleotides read TGTGCCAGCAGCGTAGTGAGCGGGGGCCCTCAAGAGACCCAGTACTTC. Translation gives CASSVVSGGPQETQYF.

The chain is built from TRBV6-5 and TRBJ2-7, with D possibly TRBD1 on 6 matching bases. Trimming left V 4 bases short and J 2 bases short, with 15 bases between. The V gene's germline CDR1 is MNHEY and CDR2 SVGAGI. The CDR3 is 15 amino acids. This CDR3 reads CASSSTGNPTYEQYF. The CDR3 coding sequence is TGTGCCAGCAGTTCTACAGGGAATCCCACCTACGAGCAGTACTTC.